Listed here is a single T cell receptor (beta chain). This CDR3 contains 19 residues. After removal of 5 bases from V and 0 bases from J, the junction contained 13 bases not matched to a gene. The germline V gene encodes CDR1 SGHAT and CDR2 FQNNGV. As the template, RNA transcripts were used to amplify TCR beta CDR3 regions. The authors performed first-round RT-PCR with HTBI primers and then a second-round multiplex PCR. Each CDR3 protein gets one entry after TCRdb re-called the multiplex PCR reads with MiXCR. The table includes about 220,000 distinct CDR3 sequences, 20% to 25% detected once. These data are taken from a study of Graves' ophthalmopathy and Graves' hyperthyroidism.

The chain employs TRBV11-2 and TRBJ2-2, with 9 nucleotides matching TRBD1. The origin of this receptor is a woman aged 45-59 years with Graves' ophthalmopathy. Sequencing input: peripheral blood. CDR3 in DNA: TGTGCCAGCAGCCCCCCCCCTGGGACAGGGAAACCGAACACCGGGGAGCTGTTTTTT. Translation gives CASSPPPGTGKPNTGELFF.